This TCR beta chain was captured by sequencing in a study of T cell responses to AZD1222 COVID-19 vaccine. Study outcomes and limitations: The repertoires were collected only after the peak T cell response. Unmutated variant regions are reportedly targeted by nearly half of spike-specific TCRs. The study found vaccine-associated CD4 TCRs spanning spike, dominant at 160-218 and 743-854. Donors, mostly white British, included more females; clonal diversity was possibly underestimated.

In regard to this clone: The antigen is not known.

The protocol was immunoSEQ multiplex PCR, while the TCRdb copy is restricted to in-frame clones and leaves out a portion. The table records approximately 160,000 clones, about 91% of them present only once. Trimming cost V 0 bases and J 9 bases; bases outside gene matches: 6. Germline CDR1 is GTSNPN and CDR2 is SVGIG (reference sequence). The CDR3 is 14 amino acids. The V and J genes are TRBV30 and TRBJ2-2, with 8 bases matching TRBD1. Sequences were derived from peripheral blood, sampled on day 0 of MenACWY control vaccination. The receptor's source is an adult in good health. CDR3 residues: CAWSVETGVWELFF. The CDR3 region has the DNA TGTGCCTGGAGTGTAGAGACAGGGGTATGGGAGCTGTTTTTT.